A selection of T cell receptor beta chains follows, all from one sample in a study of CD8+ T cells in alopecia areata. Profiling relied on immunoSEQ multiplex PCR, and the TCRdb table lists in-frame clones only, not all of them. This table has 110,000 or so clones, less than 80% appearing once. The sample consisted of CD4+ T cells sorted from blood. Receptors originate from a human donor in good health. CDR3s include the opening cysteine and the closing phenylalanine or tryptophan. Each record gives: CDR3 protein, CDR3 DNA, J gene, CDR3 length, D gene, V gene, clone size. The D gene is left open where the match is weak. Only part of the rows carry a size: once, few, many, or a class if the clone is expanded.

cdr3_aa: CSVEGDSDGYTF
cdr3_nt: TGCAGCGTTGAGGGGGACAGTGATGGCTACACCTTC
j_call: TRBJ1-2
cdr3_length: 12
d_call: TRBD1
v_call: TRBV29-1
clone_size: NA

cdr3_aa: CSVGGGRTYEQYF
cdr3_nt: TGCAGCGTTGGTGGGGGGAGGACCTACGAGCAGTACTTC
j_call: TRBJ2-7
cdr3_length: 13
d_call: NA
v_call: TRBV29-1
clone_size: NA

cdr3_aa: CSVEPLAAANTEAFF
cdr3_nt: TGCAGCGTTGAACCTCTGGCGGCAGCGAACACTGAAGCTTTCTTT
j_call: TRBJ1-1
cdr3_length: 15
d_call: NA
v_call: TRBV29-1
clone_size: NA

cdr3_aa: CASSGQGAGELFF
cdr3_nt: TGTGCCAGCAGCGGACAGGGGGCCGGGGAGCTGTTTTTT
j_call: TRBJ2-2
cdr3_length: 13
d_call: TRBD1
v_call: TRBV7-8
clone_size: few

cdr3_aa: CAWSAGRGTGELFF
cdr3_nt: TGTGCCTGGAGTGCCGGCAGGGGAACCGGGGAGCTGTTTTTT
j_call: TRBJ2-2
cdr3_length: 14
d_call: NA
v_call: TRBV30
clone_size: NA

cdr3_aa: CASSVEIAGELFF
cdr3_nt: TGTGCCAGCAGCGTAGAAATCGCCGGGGAGCTGTTTTTT
j_call: TRBJ2-2
cdr3_length: 13
d_call: NA
v_call: TRBV9
clone_size: few

cdr3_aa: CAISDHGSANNQPQHF
cdr3_nt: TGTGCCATCAGTGACCACGGGTCCGCCAATAATCAGCCCCAGCATTTT
j_call: TRBJ1-5
cdr3_length: 16
d_call: NA
v_call: TRBV10-3
clone_size: NA

cdr3_aa: CASSRGVGSPLHF
cdr3_nt: TGTGCCAGCAGCCGGGGGGTTGGGTCACCCCTCCACTTT
j_call: TRBJ1-6
cdr3_length: 13
d_call: NA
v_call: TRBV25-1
clone_size: NA

cdr3_aa: CASTVRAGYNEQFF
cdr3_nt: TGTGCCAGCACCGTTAGGGCGGGGTACAATGAGCAGTTCTTC
j_call: TRBJ2-1
cdr3_length: 14
d_call: NA
v_call: TRBV7-2
clone_size: NA

cdr3_aa: CASSSTFTEAFF
cdr3_nt: TGTGCCAGCAGCTCGACCTTCACTGAAGCTTTCTTT
j_call: TRBJ1-1
cdr3_length: 12
d_call: NA
v_call: TRBV7-9
clone_size: few

cdr3_aa: CASSIQGTGANVLTF
cdr3_nt: TGTGCCAGCAGCATACAGGGGACTGGGGCCAACGTCCTGACTTTC
j_call: TRBJ2-6
cdr3_length: 15
d_call: TRBD1
v_call: TRBV14
clone_size: NA

cdr3_aa: CSVGGGDGTSTDTQYF
cdr3_nt: TGCAGCGTTGGAGGAGGGGACGGCACTAGCACAGATACGCAGTATTTT
j_call: TRBJ2-3
cdr3_length: 16
d_call: NA
v_call: TRBV29-1
clone_size: few

cdr3_aa: CASTRNRGYGYTF
cdr3_nt: TGTGCCAGCACACGGAATAGGGGCTATGGCTACACCTTC
j_call: TRBJ1-2
cdr3_length: 13
d_call: NA
v_call: TRBV6-5
clone_size: NA

cdr3_aa: CASSLTGPGGEQYF
cdr3_nt: TGTGCCAGCAGCTTGACAGGACCTGGGGGGGAGCAGTACTTC
j_call: TRBJ2-7
cdr3_length: 14
d_call: NA
v_call: TRBV11-2
clone_size: NA

cdr3_aa: CATSRARDLLGTDTQYF
cdr3_nt: TGTGCCACCAGCAGAGCCAGGGACTTGCTCGGCACAGATACGCAGTATTTT
j_call: TRBJ2-3
cdr3_length: 17
d_call: NA
v_call: TRBV15
clone_size: once

cdr3_aa: CSVGKTSDRGTEAFF
cdr3_nt: TGCAGCGTTGGAAAAACCTCGGACAGGGGGACTGAAGCTTTCTTT
j_call: TRBJ1-1
cdr3_length: 15
d_call: TRBD1
v_call: TRBV29-1
clone_size: NA

cdr3_aa: CASESGGDSGEQYF
cdr3_nt: TGTGCCAGCGAAAGCGGGGGGGACTCCGGCGAGCAGTACTTC
j_call: TRBJ2-7
cdr3_length: 14
d_call: TRBD2
v_call: TRBV27
clone_size: NA